This TCR beta chain stems from a study of T cell clonotyping in hematopoietic cell transplantation. General study findings and limits: Without cell sorting, CD4 versus CD8 contributions remain unresolved.

Profiling relied on immunoSEQ multiplex PCR, and the TCRdb table lists in-frame clones only, not all of them. The data contain around 15,000 clones, about 84% of them seen just once; the ten biggest clones take up about 4%. As regards this clone: The antigen remains unidentified.

V was shortened by 0 bases and J by 7 bases, with 8 bases between the two germline ends. CDR1 and CDR2 from the germline V gene are SGHNT and YENEEA. The CDR3 loop spans 13 amino acids. This TCR derives from a male patient in his sixties who had an allogeneic stem cell transplant from a related donor, so the T cells may come from the graft donor. Some clones in this sample may be carry-over from other donors' samples. Specimen: PBMCs, collected 100 days after allogeneic stem cell transplant. J is TRBJ2-3 and V is TRBV11-3; a weak D match, TRBD2 (5 bases). The chain's CDR3 is CASSLEAGHTQYF. The CDR3 DNA follows: TGTGCCAGCAGCTTAGAGGCGGGCCATACGCAGTATTTT.